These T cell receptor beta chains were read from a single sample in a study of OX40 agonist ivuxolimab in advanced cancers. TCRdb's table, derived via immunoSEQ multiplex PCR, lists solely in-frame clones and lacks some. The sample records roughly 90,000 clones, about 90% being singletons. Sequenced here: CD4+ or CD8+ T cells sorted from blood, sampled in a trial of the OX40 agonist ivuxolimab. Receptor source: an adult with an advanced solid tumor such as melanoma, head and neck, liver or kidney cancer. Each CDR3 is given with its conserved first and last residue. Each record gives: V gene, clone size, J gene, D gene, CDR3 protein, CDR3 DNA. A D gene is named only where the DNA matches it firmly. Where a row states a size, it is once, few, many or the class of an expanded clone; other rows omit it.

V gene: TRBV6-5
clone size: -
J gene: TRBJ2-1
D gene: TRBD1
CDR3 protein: CASSHRDRARNEQFF
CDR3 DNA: TGTGCCAGCAGCCACCGGGACAGGGCTAGGAATGAGCAGTTCTTC

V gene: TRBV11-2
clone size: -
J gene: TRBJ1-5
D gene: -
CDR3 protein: CASSEGHGQPQHF
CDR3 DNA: TGTGCCAGCAGCGAAGGACACGGGCAGCCCCAGCATTTT

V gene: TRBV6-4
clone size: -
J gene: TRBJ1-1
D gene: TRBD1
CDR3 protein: CASKGQGILEAFF
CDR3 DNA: TGTGCCAGCAAAGGACAGGGAATTCTTGAAGCTTTCTTT

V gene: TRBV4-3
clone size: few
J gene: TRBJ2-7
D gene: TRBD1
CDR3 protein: CASSQRTGPSYEQYF
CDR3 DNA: TGCGCCAGCAGCCAGCGGACAGGCCCGTCCTACGAGCAGTACTTC

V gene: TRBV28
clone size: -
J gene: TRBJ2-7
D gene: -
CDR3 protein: CASRHMGRSEQYF
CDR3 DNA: TGTGCCAGCAGGCATATGGGACGGTCGGAGCAGTACTTC

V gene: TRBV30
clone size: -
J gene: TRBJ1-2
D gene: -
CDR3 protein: CAWRLQSTEPNYGYTF
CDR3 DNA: TGTGCCTGGAGACTCCAGTCAACAGAGCCGAACTATGGCTACACCTTC

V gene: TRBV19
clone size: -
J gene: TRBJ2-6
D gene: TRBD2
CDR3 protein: CASISREAVLGNVLTF
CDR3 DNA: TGTGCCAGTATCTCCCGGGAGGCAGTTCTGGGCAACGTCCTGACTTTC

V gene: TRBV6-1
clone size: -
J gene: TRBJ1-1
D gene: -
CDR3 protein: CASSDVRNTEAFF
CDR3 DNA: TGTGCCAGCAGTGACGTCAGGAACACTGAAGCTTTCTTT

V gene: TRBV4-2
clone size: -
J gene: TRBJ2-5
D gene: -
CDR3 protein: CASSQDLAEETQYF
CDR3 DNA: TGTGCCAGCAGCCAAGATTTGGCGGAAGAGACCCAGTACTTC

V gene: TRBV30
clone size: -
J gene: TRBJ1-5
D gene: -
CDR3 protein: CAWTFGGDQPQHF
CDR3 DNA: TGTGCCTGGACTTTCGGGGGGGATCAGCCCCAGCATTTT

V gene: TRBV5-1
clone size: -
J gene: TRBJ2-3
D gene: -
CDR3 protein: CASSWRGRDTQYF
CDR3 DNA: TGCGCCAGCAGCTGGAGGGGGAGGGATACGCAGTATTTT

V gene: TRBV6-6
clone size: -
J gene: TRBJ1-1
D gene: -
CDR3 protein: CASRYQDTQGTEAFF
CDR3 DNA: TGTGCCAGCAGGTACCAGGACACCCAGGGTACTGAAGCTTTCTTT

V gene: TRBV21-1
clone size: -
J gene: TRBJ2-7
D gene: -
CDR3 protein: CASSKRVPVVGEQYF
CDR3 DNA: TGTGCCAGCAGCAAACGCGTACCCGTAGTGGGCGAGCAGTACTTC

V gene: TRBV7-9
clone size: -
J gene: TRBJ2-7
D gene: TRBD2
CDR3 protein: CASSRPGVAGGLSSYEQYF
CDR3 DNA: TGTGCCAGCAGCCGCCCCGGGGTAGCGGGGGGCCTGAGCTCCTACGAGCAGTACTTC

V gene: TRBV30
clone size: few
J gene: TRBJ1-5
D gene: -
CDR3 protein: CAWSEGSGGQPQHF
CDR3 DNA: TGTGCCTGGAGTGAGGGATCGGGAGGTCAGCCCCAGCATTTT

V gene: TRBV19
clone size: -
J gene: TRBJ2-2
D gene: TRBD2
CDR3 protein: CASSNPSGGHTGELFF
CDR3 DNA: TGTGCCAGTAGTAACCCTAGCGGGGGGCACACCGGGGAGCTGTTTTTT

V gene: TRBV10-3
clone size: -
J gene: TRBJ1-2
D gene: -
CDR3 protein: CAISEGDRGASGYTF
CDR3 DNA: TGTGCCATCAGTGAGGGAGATCGAGGGGCCTCGGGCTACACCTTC

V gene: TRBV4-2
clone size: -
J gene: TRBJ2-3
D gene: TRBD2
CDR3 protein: CASSLGASGGLDTQYF
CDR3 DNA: TGTGCCAGCAGCCTTGGGGCTAGCGGGGGGCTTGATACGCAGTATTTT

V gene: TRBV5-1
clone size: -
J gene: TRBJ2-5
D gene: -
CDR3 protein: CAAREGTGPQETQYF
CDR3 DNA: TGCGCCGCAAGGGAAGGGACGGGGCCACAAGAGACCCAGTACTTC

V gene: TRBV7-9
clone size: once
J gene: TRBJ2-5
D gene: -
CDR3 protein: CASTPQEGVETQYF
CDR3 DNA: TGTGCCAGCACTCCTCAGGAAGGGGTGGAGACCCAGTACTTC

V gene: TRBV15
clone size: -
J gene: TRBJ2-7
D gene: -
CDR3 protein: CATSRDRGETYEQYF
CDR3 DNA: TGTGCCACCAGCAGAGATAGAGGGGAAACCTACGAGCAGTACTTC

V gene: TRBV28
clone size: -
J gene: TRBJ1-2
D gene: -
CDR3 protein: CASSLAQATLYGYTF
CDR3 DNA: TGTGCCAGCAGTTTAGCCCAGGCAACCCTCTATGGCTACACCTTC

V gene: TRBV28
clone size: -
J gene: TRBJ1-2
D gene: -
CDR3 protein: CASSAGALIGYTF
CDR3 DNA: TGTGCCAGCAGTGCGGGGGCGCTTATCGGCTACACCTTC

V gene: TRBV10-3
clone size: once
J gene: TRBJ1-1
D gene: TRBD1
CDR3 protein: CAISGRDSPNTEAFF
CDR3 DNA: TGTGCCATCAGTGGCCGGGACAGCCCGAACACTGAAGCTTTCTTT

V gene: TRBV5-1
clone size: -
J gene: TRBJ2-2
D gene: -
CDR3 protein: CASSLGGERPGELFF
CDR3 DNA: TGCGCCAGCAGCTTGGGTGGAGAAAGGCCCGGGGAGCTGTTTTTT

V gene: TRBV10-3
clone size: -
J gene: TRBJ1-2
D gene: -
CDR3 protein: CAISDGPGTAYGYTF
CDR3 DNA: TGTGCCATCAGTGATGGTCCAGGGACGGCCTATGGCTACACCTTC

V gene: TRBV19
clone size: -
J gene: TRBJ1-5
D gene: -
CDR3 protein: CASSIGVQGGQPQHF
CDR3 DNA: TGTGCCAGTAGTATAGGGGTCCAGGGTGGTCAGCCCCAGCATTTT

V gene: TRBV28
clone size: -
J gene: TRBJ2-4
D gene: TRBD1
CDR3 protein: CASSLWSGQGIKNIQYF
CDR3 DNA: TGTGCCAGCAGTTTATGGTCAGGACAGGGGATAAAAAACATTCAGTACTTC

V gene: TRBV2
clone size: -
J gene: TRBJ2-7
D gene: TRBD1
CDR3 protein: CASRGQGGFEQYF
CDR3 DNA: TGTGCCAGCAGGGGACAGGGAGGGTTCGAGCAGTACTTC

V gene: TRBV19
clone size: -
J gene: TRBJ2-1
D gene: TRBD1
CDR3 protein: CASSRTGGGYNEQFF
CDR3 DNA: TGTGCCAGTAGTCGGACAGGGGGCGGGTACAATGAGCAGTTCTTC

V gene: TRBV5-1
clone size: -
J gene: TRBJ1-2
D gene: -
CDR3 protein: CASRLGANYGYTF
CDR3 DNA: TGCGCCAGCAGGTTAGGGGCGAACTATGGCTACACCTTC

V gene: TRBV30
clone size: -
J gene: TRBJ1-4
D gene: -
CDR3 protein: CAWAPSLTNEKLFF
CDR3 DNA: TGTGCCTGGGCCCCCAGTTTAACTAATGAAAAACTGTTTTTT

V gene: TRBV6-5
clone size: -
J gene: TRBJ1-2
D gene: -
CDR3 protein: CASSSGAPLYGYTF
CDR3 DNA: TGTGCCAGCAGTTCCGGGGCCCCCCTCTATGGCTACACCTTC